This TCR beta chain is drawn from a study of T cells in Graves' hyperthyroidism and ophthalmopathy. Study conclusions and caveats: A median around 6.8 months before onset, the model predicted ophthalmopathy.

This clonotype was detected many times. No antigen is known for it. It was RNA transcripts that yielded the amplified TCR beta CDR3 regions. The TCR CDR3 was amplified in a first-round RT-PCR using the HTBI primer set. TCRdb reanalysed the multiplex PCR reads using MiXCR and keeps one entry per CDR3 protein. The sample includes hundreds of thousands of distinct CDR3 sequences, about 20% seen only once; the top ten take over 45%. V was cut by 10 bases and J by 1 base, with 13 bases left in between. The CDR3 totals 14 residues. The V gene's germline CDR1 is SGHVS and CDR2 FQNEAQ. Ophthalmopathy cases scored 3 or more on the Clinical Activity Score and 4 or more on NOSPECS grade, with duration below 3 months. Based on clinical symptoms, serum thyroxine and TRAb, thyroid ultrasound and orbital computed tomography, diagnoses were reached. PBMCs were obtained from approximately 10 ml fresh peripheral blood.

The TCR originated in a man aged 40-50 years with Graves' ophthalmopathy. The chain has TRBV7-8 and TRBJ2-2; D might be TRBD1 or TRBD2, each matching 6 bases. The sample was blood. The CDR3 loop is CAIEEGVNTGELFF. DNA for the CDR3: TGTGCCATCGAGGAGGGGGTGAACACCGGGGAGCTGTTTTTT.